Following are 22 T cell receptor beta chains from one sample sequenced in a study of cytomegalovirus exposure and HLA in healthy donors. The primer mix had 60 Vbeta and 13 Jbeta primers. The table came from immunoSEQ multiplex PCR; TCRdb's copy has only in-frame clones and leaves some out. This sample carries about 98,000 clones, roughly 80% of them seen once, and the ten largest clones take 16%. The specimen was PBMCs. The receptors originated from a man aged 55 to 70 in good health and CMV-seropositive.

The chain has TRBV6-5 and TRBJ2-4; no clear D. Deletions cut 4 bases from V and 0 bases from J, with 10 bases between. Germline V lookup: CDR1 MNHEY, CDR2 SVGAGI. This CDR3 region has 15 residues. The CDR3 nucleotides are TGTGCCAGCAGTTTCAACAGCCTAGCCAAAAACATTCAGTACTTC. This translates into CASSFNSLAKNIQYF.

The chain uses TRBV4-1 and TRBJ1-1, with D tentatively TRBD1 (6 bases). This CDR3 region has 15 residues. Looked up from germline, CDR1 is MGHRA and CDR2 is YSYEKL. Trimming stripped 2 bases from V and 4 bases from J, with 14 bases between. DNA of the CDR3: TGCGCCAGCAGCCAATTACACAGGGCGGTCACTGAAGCTTTCTTT. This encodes CASSQLHRAVTEAFF.

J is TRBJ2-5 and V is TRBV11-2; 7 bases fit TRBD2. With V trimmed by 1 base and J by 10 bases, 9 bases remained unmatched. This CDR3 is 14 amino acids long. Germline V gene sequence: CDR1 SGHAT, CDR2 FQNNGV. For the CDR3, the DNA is TGTGCCAGCAGCTTAGTAGGGACCGGGGAGGGCCAGTACTTC. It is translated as CASSLVGTGEGQYF.

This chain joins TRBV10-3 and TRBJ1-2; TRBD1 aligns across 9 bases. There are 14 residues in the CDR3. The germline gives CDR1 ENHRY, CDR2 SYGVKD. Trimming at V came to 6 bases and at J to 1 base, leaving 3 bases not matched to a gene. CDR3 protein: CAIRGDRDNYGYTF. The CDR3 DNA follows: TGTGCCATCAGAGGGGACAGGGATAACTATGGCTACACCTTC.

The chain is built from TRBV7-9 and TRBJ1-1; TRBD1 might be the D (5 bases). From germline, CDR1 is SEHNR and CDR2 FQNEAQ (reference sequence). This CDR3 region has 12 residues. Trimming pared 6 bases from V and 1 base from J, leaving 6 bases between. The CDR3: CASSTGNTEAFF. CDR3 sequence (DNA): TGTGCCAGCAGTACAGGGAACACTGAAGCTTTCTTT.

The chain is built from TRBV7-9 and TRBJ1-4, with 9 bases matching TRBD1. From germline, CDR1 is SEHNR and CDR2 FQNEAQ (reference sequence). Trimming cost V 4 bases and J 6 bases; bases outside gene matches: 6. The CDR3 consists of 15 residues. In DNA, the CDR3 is TGTGCCAGCAGCTCCGTACAGGGGGCTTATGAAAAACTGTTTTTT. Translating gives CASSSVQGAYEKLFF.

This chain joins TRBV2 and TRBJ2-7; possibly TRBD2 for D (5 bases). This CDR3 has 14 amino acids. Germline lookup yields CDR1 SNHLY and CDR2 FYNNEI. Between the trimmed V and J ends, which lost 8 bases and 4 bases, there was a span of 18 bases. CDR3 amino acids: CASPKLGDEYEQYF. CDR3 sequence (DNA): TGTGCCAGCCCTAAATTGGGAGACGAGTACGAGCAGTACTTC.

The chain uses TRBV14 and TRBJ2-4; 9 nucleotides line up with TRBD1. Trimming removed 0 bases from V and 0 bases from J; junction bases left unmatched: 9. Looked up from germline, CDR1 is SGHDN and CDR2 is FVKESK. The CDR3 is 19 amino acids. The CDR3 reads CASSQESGTGSPAKNIQYF. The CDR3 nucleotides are TGTGCCAGCAGCCAAGAAAGTGGGACAGGGTCTCCAGCCAAAAACATTCAGTACTTC. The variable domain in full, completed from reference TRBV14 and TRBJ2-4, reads EAGVTQFPSHSVIEKGQTVTLRCDPISGHDNLYWYRRVMGKEIKFLLHFVKESKQDESGMPNNRFLAERTGGTYSTLKVQPAELEDSGVYFCASSQESGTGSPAKNIQYFGAGTRLSVL.

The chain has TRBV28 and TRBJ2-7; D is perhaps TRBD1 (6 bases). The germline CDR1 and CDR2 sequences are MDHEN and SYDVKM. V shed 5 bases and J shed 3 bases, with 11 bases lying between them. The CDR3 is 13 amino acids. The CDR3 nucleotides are TGTGCCAGCAGTGGGGACATCTACTACGAGCAGTACTTC. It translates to CASSGDIYYEQYF.

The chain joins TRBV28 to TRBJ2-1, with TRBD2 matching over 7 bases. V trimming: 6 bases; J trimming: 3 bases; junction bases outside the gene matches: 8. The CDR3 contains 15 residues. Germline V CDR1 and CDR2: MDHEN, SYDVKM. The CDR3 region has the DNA TGTGCCAGCAGCTCTAGTGGGGGGGACTACAATGAGCAGTTCTTC. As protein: CASSSSGGDYNEQFF.

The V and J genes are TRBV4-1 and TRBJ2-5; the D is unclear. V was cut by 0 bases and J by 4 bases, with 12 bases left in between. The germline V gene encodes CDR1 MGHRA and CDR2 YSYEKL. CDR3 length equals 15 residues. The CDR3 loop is CASSQEGRSLETQYF. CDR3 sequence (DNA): TGCGCCAGCAGCCAAGAGGGCAGGTCCCTAGAGACCCAGTACTTC.

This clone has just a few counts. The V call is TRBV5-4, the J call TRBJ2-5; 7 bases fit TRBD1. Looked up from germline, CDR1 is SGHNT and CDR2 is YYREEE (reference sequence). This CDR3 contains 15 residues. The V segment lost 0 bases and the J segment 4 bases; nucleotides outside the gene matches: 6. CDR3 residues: CASSLDRGSGETQYF. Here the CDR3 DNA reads TGTGCCAGCAGCTTGGACAGGGGTTCGGGAGAGACCCAGTACTTC.

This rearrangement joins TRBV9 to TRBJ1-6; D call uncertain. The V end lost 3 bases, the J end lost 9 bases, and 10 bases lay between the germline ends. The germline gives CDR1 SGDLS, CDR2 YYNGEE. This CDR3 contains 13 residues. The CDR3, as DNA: TGTGCCAGCAGCGGAACCCCGGGTTCACCCCTCCACTTT. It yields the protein CASSGTPGSPLHF.

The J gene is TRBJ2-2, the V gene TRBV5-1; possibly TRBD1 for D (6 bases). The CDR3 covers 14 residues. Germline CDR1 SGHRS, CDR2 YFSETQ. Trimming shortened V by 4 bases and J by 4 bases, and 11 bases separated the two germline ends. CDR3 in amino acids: CASSRTQGTGELFF. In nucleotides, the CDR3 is TGCGCCAGCAGCAGGACACAGGGCACCGGGGAGCTGTTTTTT.

The CDR3 spells CASSRQGLGSSPLHF. CDR3 nucleotides: TGTGCCAGCAGTCGTCAGGGGCTTGGATCTTCACCCCTCCACTTT. This chain links TRBV6-5 with TRBJ1-6; a possible D gene is TRBD1 (6 bases). The germline V gene encodes CDR1 MNHEY and CDR2 SVGAGI. CDR3 size: 15 residues. V was pared by 5 bases and J by 9 bases, with 17 bases between.

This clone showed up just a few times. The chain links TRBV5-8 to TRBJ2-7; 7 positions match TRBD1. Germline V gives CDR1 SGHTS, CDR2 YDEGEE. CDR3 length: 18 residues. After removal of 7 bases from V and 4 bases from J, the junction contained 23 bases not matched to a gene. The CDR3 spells CASFWFGQDLSFGYEQYF. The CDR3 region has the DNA TGTGCCAGCTTCTGGTTTGGACAGGACCTCTCTTTCGGATACGAGCAGTACTTC.

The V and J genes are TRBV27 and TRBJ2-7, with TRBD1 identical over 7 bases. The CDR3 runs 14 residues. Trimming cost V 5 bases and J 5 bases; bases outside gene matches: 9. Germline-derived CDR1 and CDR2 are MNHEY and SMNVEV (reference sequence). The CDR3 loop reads CASSARGGFDEQYF. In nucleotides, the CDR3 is TGTGCCAGCAGTGCACGAGGGGGCTTCGACGAGCAGTACTTC.

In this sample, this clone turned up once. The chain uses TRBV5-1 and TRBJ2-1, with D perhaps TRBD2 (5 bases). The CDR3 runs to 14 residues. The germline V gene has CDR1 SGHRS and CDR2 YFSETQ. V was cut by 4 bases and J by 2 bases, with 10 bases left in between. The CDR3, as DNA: TGCGCCAGCAGCGAGGGCCCAACCTACAATGAGCAGTTCTTC. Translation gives CASSEGPTYNEQFF.

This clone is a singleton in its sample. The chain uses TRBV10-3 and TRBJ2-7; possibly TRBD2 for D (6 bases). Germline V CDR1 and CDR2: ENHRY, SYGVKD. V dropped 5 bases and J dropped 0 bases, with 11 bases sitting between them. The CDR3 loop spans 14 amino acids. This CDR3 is CAISSPGLSYEQYF. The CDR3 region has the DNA TGTGCCATCAGTTCACCGGGACTCTCCTACGAGCAGTACTTC.

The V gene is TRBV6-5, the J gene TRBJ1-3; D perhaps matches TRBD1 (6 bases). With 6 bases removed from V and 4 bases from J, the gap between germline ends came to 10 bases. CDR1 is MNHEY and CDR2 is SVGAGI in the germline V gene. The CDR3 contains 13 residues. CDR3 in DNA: TGTGCCAGCAGCCCCGACAGGGGAAACACCATATATTTT. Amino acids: CASSPDRGNTIYF.

The CDR3 DNA sequence: TGCGCCAGCAGCGGGACTAGCGGAGAGACCCAGTACTTC. Its translation: CASSGTSGETQYF. V gene TRBV10-2 combines with J gene TRBJ2-5, with 11 bases identical to TRBD2. The germline V gene has CDR1 WSHSY and CDR2 SAAADI. With V trimmed by 6 bases and J by 4 bases, 1 base remained unmatched. The CDR3 sequence is 13 residues long.

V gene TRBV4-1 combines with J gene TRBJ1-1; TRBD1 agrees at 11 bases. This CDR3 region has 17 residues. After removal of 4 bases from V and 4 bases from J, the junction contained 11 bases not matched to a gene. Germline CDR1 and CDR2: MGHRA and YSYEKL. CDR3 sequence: CASSPEGQGAWLTEAFF. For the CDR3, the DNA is TGCGCCAGCAGCCCAGAAGGACAGGGGGCTTGGCTCACTGAAGCTTTCTTT.